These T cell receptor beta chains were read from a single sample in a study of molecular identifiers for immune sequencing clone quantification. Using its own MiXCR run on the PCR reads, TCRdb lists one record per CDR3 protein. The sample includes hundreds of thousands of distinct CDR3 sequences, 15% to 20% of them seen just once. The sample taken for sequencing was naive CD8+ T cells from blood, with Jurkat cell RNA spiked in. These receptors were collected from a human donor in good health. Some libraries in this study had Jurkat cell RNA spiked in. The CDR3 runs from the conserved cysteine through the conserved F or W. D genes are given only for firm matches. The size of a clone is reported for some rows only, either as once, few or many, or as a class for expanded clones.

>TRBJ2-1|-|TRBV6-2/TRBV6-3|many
TGTGCCAGCAGCCTTGAGCCGGGGTTCTATGAGCAGTTCTTC
CASSLEPGFYEQFF
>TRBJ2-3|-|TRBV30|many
TGTGCCTGTAGCAAGCGGAACGACCTAACAGATACGCAGTATTTT
CACSKRNDLTDTQYF
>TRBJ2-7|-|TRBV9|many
TGTGCCAGCAGCGTGGGGTCAGGGGTTTATTACGAGCAGTACTTC
CASSVGSGVYYEQYF
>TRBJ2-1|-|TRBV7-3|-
TGTGCCAGCAGCCTCAGCGGAGGGGAATACAATGAGCAGTTCTTC
CASSLSGGEYNEQFF
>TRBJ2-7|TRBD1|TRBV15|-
TGTGCCACCAGCCAGGAGGACAGGGCCTACGAGCAGTACTTC
CATSQEDRAYEQYF
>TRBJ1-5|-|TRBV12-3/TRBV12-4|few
TGTGCCAGCAGTTTCCTTCCCCAGCCCCAGCATTTT
CASSFLPQPQHF
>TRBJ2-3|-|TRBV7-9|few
TGTGCCAGCGGTCGAGAAGCGGGCACAGATACGCAGTATTTT
CASGREAGTDTQYF
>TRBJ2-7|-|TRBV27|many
TGTGCCAGCAGTTTGTCTCAGGGCCCCTACGAGCAGTACTTC
CASSLSQGPYEQYF
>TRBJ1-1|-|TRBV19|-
TGTGCCAGTAGCTTCTTTCAGGGAACGGGGGCTTTCTTT
CASSFFQGTGAFF
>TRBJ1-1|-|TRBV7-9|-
TGTGTCAGCAGCTCTACTGAGAACACTGAAGCTTTCTTT
CVSSSTENTEAFF
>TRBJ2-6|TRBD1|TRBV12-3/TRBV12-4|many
TGTGCCAGCAGTTTAGCGCTAGGGACAGAGAGCTCTGGGGCCAACGTCCTGACTTTC
CASSLALGTESSGANVLTF
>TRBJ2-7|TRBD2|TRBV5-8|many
TGTGCCAGCAGCCCCGATATGGCGGGGGGCTTGTACGAGCAGTACTTC
CASSPDMAGGLYEQYF
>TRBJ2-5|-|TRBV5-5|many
TGTGCCAGCACCGAACAGGGTTCGGAGACCCAGTACTTC
CASTEQGSETQYF
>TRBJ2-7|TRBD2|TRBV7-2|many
TGTGCCAGCAGCGACGGGACTAGCGGTGAGCAGTACTTC
CASSDGTSGEQYF
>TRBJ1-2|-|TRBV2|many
TGTGCCACCATGCGATTAGCTGGCACGGACTATGGCTACACCTTC
CATMRLAGTDYGYTF
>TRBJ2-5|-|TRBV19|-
TGTGCCAGTAGTATAGACCCTACTAGCAACTCGCGGGCCCAGTACTTC
CASSIDPTSNSRAQYF
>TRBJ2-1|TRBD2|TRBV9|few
TGTGCCAGCAGCGTTGGGACTAGCGGGAGTAATGAGCAGTTCTTC
CASSVGTSGSNEQFF
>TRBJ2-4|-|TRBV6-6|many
TGTGCCAGCAGCCCCCCGGAGGAGGGGCGAGCCAAAAACATTCAGTACTTC
CASSPPEEGRAKNIQYF
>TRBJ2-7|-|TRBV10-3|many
TGTGCCATCAGTGATGTGGACAACACCTACGAGCAGTACTTC
CAISDVDNTYEQYF
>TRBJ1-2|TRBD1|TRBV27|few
TGTGCCACCTCGGGACAGAATTTTTATGGCTACACCTTC
CATSGQNFYGYTF
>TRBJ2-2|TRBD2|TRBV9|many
TGTGCCAGCAGCCAGCTGGCGGGGGGGCCCACCGGGGAGCTGTTTTTT
CASSQLAGGPTGELFF
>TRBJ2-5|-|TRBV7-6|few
TGTGCCAGCAGCTATTGGGGGGCCATCCAAGAGACCCAGTACTTC
CASSYWGAIQETQYF
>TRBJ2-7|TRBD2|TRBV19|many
TGTGCCACCGGACCTTCGAGCGGGGTTACCTACGAGCAGTACTTC
CATGPSSGVTYEQYF
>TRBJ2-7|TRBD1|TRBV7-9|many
TGTGCCAGCAGCTTATCGGACAGGGGGACCTACGAGCAGTACTTC
CASSLSDRGTYEQYF
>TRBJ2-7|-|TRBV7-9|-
TGTGCCAGCAGCCCCTTACAGGAGCAGTACTTC
CASSPLQEQYF
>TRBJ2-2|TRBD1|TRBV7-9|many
TGTGCCAGCAGCGGAACTGACAGGGGTAAAAGGTTGGACACCGGGGAGCTGTTTTTT
CASSGTDRGKRLDTGELFF
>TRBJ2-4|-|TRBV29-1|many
TGCAGCGTTGAGGGGGAAGGGGCGTTAGACATTCAGTACTTC
CSVEGEGALDIQYF
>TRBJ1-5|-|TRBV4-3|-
TGCGCCAGCAGCGAGACTACGTCAGATACGAGCAATCAGCCCCAGCATTTT
CASSETTSDTSNQPQHF
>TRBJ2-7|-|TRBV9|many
TGTGCCAGCAGCGCCGGGGCGGACTACGAGCAGTACTTC
CASSAGADYEQYF
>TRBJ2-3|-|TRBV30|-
TGTGCCTGGAGTACAGCTAGCACAGATACGCAGTATTTT
CAWSTASTDTQYF
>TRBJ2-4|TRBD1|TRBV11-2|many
TGTGCCAGCAGCTCAGGGGGCATTCAGTACTTC
CASSSGGIQYF
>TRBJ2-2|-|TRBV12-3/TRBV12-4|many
TGTGCCAGCAGCTCGTGGCTTCGGGCGAACACCGGGGAGCTGTTTTTT
CASSSWLRANTGELFF
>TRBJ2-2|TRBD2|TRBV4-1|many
TGTGCCAGCAGTCTTGGGACTAGCGGTAGCACCGGGGAGCTGTTTTTT
CASSLGTSGSTGELFF
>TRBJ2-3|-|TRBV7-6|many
TGTGCCAGCAGCCGACTAGGGGGGGGCACAGATACGCAGTATTTT
CASSRLGGGTDTQYF
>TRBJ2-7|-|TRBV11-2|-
TGTGCCAGCAGCTTACTGGGGGGTCTGGGGACGTCCGAGCAGTACTTC
CASSLLGGLGTSEQYF
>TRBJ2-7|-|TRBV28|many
TGTGCCAGCAGTTCCTTTAGAATGGACACGAGCTCCTACGAGCAGTACTTC
CASSSFRMDTSSYEQYF
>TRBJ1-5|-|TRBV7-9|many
TGTGCCAGCAGCACCCTTTCAGGTCAGCCCCAGCATTTT
CASSTLSGQPQHF
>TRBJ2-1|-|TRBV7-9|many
TGTGCCAGCAGCGCCCCACCTACAGGGAGGAATGAGCAGTTCTTC
CASSAPPTGRNEQFF
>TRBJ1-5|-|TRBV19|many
TGTGCCAGTAGTATTACAGGTCTCGGTCAGCCCCAGCATTTT
CASSITGLGQPQHF
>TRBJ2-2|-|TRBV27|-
TGTGCCAGCAGTTTAACCCCGGACGGGGAGCTGTTTTTT
CASSLTPDGELFF